These 3 T cell receptor beta chains share one sample of origin, sequenced in a study of beta chain features in type 1 diabetes. Overall study results and limits: Researchers report that Type 1 diabetes patients had moderately but significantly shorter TCRB CDR3s across all four CD4+ subsets.

Which antigens these TCRs recognize remains unknown. Every isolated RNA sample was fully reverse transcribed, so sequencing captured expressed TCRB transcripts. Only in-frame clones appear in the TCRdb table, and some are missing; sequencing was by immunoSEQ multiplex PCR. The profile covers roughly 220,000 clones, with around 16% appearing a single time and approximately 0.081% taken by the ten largest. Input material: naive CD4+ T cells from blood. These TCRs come from a man aged 30 to 39 with type 1 diabetes.

The chain uses TRBV13 and TRBJ2-1; D uncertain. Per the germline V gene, CDR1 is PRHDT and CDR2 is FYEKMQ (reference sequence). The ends were cut back, 3 bases at V and 0 bases at J, with 9 bases in the middle. There are 15 residues in the CDR3. The CDR3 spells CASSFEPTSYNEQFF. CDR3 coding DNA: TGTGCCAGCAGCTTTGAACCAACCTCCTACAATGAGCAGTTCTTC.

V and J are TRBV29-1 and TRBJ1-4; the D is unclear. The CDR3 runs to 13 residues. Germline V gives CDR1 SQVTM, CDR2 ANQGSEA. With 1 base removed from V and 7 bases from J, the gap between germline ends came to 10 bases. CDR3 loop: CSVEVLAGEKLFF. For the CDR3, the DNA is TGCAGCGTTGAAGTCCTGGCCGGTGAAAAACTGTTTTTT.

V gene TRBV9 combines with J gene TRBJ1-2, with D unresolved. This CDR3 region has 14 residues. Trimming stripped 7 bases from V and 2 bases from J, with 15 bases between. CDR1 is SGDLS and CDR2 is YYNGEE in the germline V gene. As DNA, the CDR3 is TGTGCCAGCCGCCGAGGCCTTTCGAACTATGGCTACACCTTC. Residues: CASRRGLSNYGYTF.